These 19 T cell receptor beta chains came from one sample sequenced in a study of cytomegalovirus exposure and HLA in healthy donors. PCR primers comprised 60 Vbeta and 13 Jbeta primers. This table comes from immunoSEQ multiplex PCR, and its TCRdb copy is limited to in-frame clones, with some not included. Its table lists approximately 150,000 clones. Sequencing was carried out using PBMCs. The source is a woman younger than 35 in good health and CMV-seronegative.

The chain links TRBV6-5 to TRBJ1-2; maybe TRBD1 (6 bases). With 4 bases removed from V and 7 bases from J, the gap between germline ends came to 19 bases. Germline lookup yields CDR1 MNHEY and CDR2 SVGAGI. The CDR3 has 15 amino acids. The CDR3 protein is CASSWGQGIEGGYTF. The CDR3 nucleotides are TGTGCCAGCAGTTGGGGGCAGGGGATAGAAGGTGGCTACACCTTC.

V gene TRBV4-1 combines with J gene TRBJ2-4; a weak D match, TRBD1 (8 bases). V lost 5 bases and J 3 bases, leaving 17 bases between the germline ends. Germline values: CDR1 MGHRA, CDR2 YSYEKL. This CDR3 spans 16 amino acids. CDR3 protein: CASSVGQGGGKNIQYF. Written as DNA, the CDR3 is TGCGCCAGCAGCGTAGGACAGGGCGGGGGCAAAAACATTCAGTACTTC.

The CDR3: CASSPGGQGAYEQYF. The CDR3 nucleotides read TGCGCCAGCAGCCCCGGGGGACAGGGAGCCTACGAGCAGTACTTC. The chain recombines TRBV5-1 with TRBJ2-5; 9 nucleotides align to TRBD1. The DNA end favors TRBJ2-7, so the J call may be wrong. In germline, CDR1 is SGHRS, CDR2 YFSETQ. The CDR3 has 15 residues.

In nucleotides, the CDR3 is TGTGCCAGCAGCTTATCCGGGATGGGTCCCTACGAGCAGTACTTC. Amino acids: CASSLSGMGPYEQYF. This rearrangement joins TRBV11-2 to TRBJ2-7, with D perhaps TRBD2 (5 bases). Germline V gene lookup returns CDR1 SGHAT and CDR2 FQNNGV. The CDR3 has 15 amino acids. Trimming left V 2 bases short and J 2 bases short, with 13 bases between.

The gene calls are TRBV7-2 and TRBJ2-2; 15 nucleotides line up with TRBD2. With V trimmed by 7 bases and J by 4 bases, 13 bases remained unmatched. The CDR3 covers 19 residues. Germline V gene data show CDR1 as SGHTA and CDR2 as FQGNSA. The CDR3 DNA follows: TGTGCCAGCAACAACAACAGGACTAGCGGGAGGGAGGGCACCGGGGAGCTGTTTTTT. Its protein product is CASNNNRTSGREGTGELFF.

The rearrangement joins TRBV11-2 to TRBJ2-1; D not resolved. The germline V and J ends were trimmed by 1 base and 8 bases, with 15 bases remaining between them. CDR1 and CDR2 (germline): SGHAT, FQNNGV. The CDR3 spans 15 residues. CDR3 in DNA: TGTGCCAGCAGCTTAGGACTTGGCAGCCTGCATGAGCAGTTCTTC. Protein product: CASSLGLGSLHEQFF.

The chain joins TRBV7-6 to TRBJ2-3; TRBD2 matches at 10 bases. With V trimmed by 4 bases and J by 2 bases, 6 bases remained unmatched. The CDR3 has 16 amino acids. Germline CDR1 is SGHVS and CDR2 is FNYEAQ. The CDR3: CASSSRTSGSTDTQYF. In DNA form, the CDR3 reads TGTGCCAGCAGCTCGAGGACTAGCGGATCCACAGATACGCAGTATTTT.

The chain employs TRBV14 and TRBJ1-1; D possibly corresponds to TRBD1 (5 bases). Trimming stripped 4 bases from V and 5 bases from J, with 11 bases between. Germline CDR1 is SGHDN and CDR2 is FVKESK. The CDR3 is made up of 13 amino acids. As DNA, the CDR3 is TGTGCCAGCAGCCCCCTACAGGTTACTGAAGCTTTCTTT. It translates to CASSPLQVTEAFF.

The V gene is TRBV7-2, the J gene TRBJ2-3, with 12 bases identical to TRBD2. CDR3 length: 15 amino acids. J lost 4 bases, V lost 6 bases, and 5 bases had no gene match. CDR1 is SGHTA, CDR2 FQGNSA, per germline. This CDR3 reads CASSRTSGTADTQYF. In DNA, the CDR3 is TGTGCCAGCAGTCGGACTAGCGGGACTGCAGATACGCAGTATTTT.

V is TRBV4-3 and J is TRBJ2-6; D possibly corresponds to TRBD2 (5 bases). Germline V gene lookup returns CDR1 LGHNA and CDR2 YSLEER. V lost 0 bases to trimming and J lost 0 bases, with 6 bases between them. The CDR3 is 16 residues long. The CDR3 is CASSQDGSSGANVLTF. CDR3 sequence (DNA): TGCGCCAGCAGCCAAGATGGGAGCTCTGGGGCCAACGTCCTGACTTTC.

The CDR3 reads CASSYRLGRGTDTQYF. CDR3 DNA sequence: TGTGCCAGCAGCTACAGACTAGGACGGGGCACAGATACGCAGTATTTT. V and J are TRBV5-4 and TRBJ2-3; the D gene is possibly TRBD2 (6 bases). With 3 bases removed from V and 1 base from J, the gap between germline ends came to 15 bases. The CDR3 has 16 residues. Per germline, CDR1 SGHNT and CDR2 YYREEE (reference sequence).

The V call is TRBV11-3, the J call TRBJ1-5; D is undetermined. CDR1 and CDR2 (germline): SGHNT, YENEEA. Trimming removed 3 bases at V and 5 bases at J, with 8 bases between. This CDR3 is 13 amino acids long. CDR3 sequence (DNA): TGTGCCAGCAGCTTCGACTCAGATCAGCCCCAGCATTTT. It yields the protein CASSFDSDQPQHF. Filled out from reference TRBV11-3 and TRBJ1-5, the complete variable domain reads EAGVVQSPRYKIIEKKQPVAFWCNPISGHNTLYWYLQNLGQGPELLIRYENEEAVDDSQLPKDRFSAERLKGVDSTLKIQPAELGDSAVYLCASSFDSDQPQHFGDGTRLSIL.

This chain connects TRBV7-2 to TRBJ1-5, with 8 bases identical to TRBD1. J lost 8 bases, V lost 4 bases, and 7 bases had no gene match. Looked up from germline, CDR1 is SGHTA and CDR2 is FQGNSA. This CDR3 region has 14 residues. DNA for the CDR3: TGTGCCAGCAGCTGGACAGGGCTCAGGGAGCCCCAGCATTTT. It codes for CASSWTGLREPQHF.

V and J are TRBV6-5 and TRBJ1-1, with D uncertain. Germline V gene sequence: CDR1 MNHEY, CDR2 SVGAGI. V dropped 5 bases and J dropped 1 base, with 8 bases sitting between them. The CDR3 has 13 residues. The CDR3 DNA reads TGTGCCAGCAGTCCTCGTTGGAACACTGAAGCTTTCTTT. Encoded protein: CASSPRWNTEAFF.

The CDR3: CASKPAKNIQYF. Here the CDR3 DNA reads TGTGCCAGCAAGCCCGCAAAAAACATTCAGTACTTC. V gene TRBV6-6 combines with J gene TRBJ2-4; D ambiguous. Trimming stripped 7 bases from V and 4 bases from J, with 8 bases between. Germline V gives CDR1 MNHNY, CDR2 SVGAGI (reference sequence). This CDR3 has 12 amino acids.

The V and J genes are TRBV18 and TRBJ1-4; possible D gene TRBD1, 5 bases. Trimming took off 2 bases at V and 2 bases at J, with 12 bases between the two ends. CDR1 and CDR2 (germline): KGHSH, LQKENI. The CDR3 totals 16 residues. CDR3 nucleotides: TGTGCCAGCTCACCATCGGGGGTATCGACTAATGAAAAACTGTTTTTT. It codes for CASSPSGVSTNEKLFF. Drawing the rest from reference TRBV18 and TRBJ1-4, the complete variable domain is NAGVMQNPRHLVRRRGQEARLRCSPMKGHSHVYWYRQLPEEGLKFMVYLQKENIIDESGMPKERFSAEFPKEGPSILRIQQVVRGDSAAYFCASSPSGVSTNEKLFFGSGTQLSVL.

The V gene is TRBV15, the J gene TRBJ2-6; D is unresolved. Deletions cut 0 bases from V and 3 bases from J, with 6 bases between. CDR3 length: 15 residues. Germline loops: CDR1 LNHNV, CDR2 YYDKDF (reference sequence). CDR3 region: CATSREADGANVLTF. In nucleotides, the CDR3 is TGTGCCACCAGCAGAGAGGCTGATGGGGCCAACGTCCTGACTTTC.

CDR3 protein: CSVVGQGGGTEAFF. The CDR3 DNA reads as TGCAGCGTCGTGGGACAGGGCGGCGGCACTGAAGCTTTCTTT. The V call is TRBV29-1, the J call TRBJ1-1; 9 nucleotides align to TRBD1. The CDR3 has 14 residues. V lost 6 bases, J lost 4 bases, and 9 bases stayed unmatched. Germline CDR1 and CDR2: SQVTM and ANQGSEA.

In regard to this clone: This specimen includes other DNA sequences encoding the same CDR3. The chain has TRBV29-1 and TRBJ1-2, with D unresolved. Per the germline V gene, CDR1 is SQVTM and CDR2 is ANQGSEA. V lost 2 bases to trimming and J lost 0 bases, with 7 bases between them. The CDR3 extends over 13 amino acids. CDR3 protein: CSVEWLPNYGYTF. CDR3 nucleotide sequence: TGCAGCGTTGAATGGCTTCCTAACTATGGCTACACCTTC.